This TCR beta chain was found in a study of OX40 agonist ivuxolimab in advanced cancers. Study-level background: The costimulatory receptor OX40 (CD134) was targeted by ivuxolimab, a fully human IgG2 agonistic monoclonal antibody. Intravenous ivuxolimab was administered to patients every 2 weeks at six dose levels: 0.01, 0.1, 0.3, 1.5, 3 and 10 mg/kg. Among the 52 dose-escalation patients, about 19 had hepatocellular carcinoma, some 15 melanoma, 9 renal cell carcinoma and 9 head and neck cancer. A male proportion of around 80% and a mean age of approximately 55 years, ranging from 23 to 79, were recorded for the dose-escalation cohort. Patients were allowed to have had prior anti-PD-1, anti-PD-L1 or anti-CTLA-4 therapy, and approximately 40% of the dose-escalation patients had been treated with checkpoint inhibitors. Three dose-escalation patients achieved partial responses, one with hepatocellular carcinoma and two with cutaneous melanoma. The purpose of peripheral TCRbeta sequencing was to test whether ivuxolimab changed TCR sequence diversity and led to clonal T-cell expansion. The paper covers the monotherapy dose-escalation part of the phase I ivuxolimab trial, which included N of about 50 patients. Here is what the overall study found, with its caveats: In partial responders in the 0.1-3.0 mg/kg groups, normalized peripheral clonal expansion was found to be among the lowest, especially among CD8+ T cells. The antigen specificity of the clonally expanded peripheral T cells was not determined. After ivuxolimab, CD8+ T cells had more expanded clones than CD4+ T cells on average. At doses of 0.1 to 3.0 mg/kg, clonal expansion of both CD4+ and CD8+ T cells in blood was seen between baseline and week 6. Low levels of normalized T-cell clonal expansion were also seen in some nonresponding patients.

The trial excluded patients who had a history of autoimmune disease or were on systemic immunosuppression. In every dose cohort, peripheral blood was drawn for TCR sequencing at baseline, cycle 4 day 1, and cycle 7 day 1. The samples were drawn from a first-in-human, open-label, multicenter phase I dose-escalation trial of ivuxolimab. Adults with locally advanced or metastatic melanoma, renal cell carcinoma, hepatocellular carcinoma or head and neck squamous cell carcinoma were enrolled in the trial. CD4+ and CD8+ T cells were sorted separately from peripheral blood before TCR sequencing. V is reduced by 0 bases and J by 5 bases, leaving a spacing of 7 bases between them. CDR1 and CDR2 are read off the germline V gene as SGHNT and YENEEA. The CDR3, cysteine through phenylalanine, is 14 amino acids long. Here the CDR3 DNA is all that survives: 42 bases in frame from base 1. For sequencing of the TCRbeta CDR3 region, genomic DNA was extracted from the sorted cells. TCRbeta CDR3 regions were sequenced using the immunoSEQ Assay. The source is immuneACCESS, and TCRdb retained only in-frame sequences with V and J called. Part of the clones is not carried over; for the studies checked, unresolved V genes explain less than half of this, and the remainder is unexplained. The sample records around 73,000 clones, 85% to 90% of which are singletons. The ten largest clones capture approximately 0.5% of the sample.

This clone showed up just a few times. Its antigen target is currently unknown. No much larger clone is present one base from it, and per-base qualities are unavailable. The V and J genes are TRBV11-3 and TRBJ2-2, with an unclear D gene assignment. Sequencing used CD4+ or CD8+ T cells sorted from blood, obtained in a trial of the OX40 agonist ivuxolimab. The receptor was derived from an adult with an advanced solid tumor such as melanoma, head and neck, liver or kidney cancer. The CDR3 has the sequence CASSLDPKTGELFF. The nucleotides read TGTGCCAGCAGCTTAGATCCCAAAACCGGGGAGCTGTTTTTT.